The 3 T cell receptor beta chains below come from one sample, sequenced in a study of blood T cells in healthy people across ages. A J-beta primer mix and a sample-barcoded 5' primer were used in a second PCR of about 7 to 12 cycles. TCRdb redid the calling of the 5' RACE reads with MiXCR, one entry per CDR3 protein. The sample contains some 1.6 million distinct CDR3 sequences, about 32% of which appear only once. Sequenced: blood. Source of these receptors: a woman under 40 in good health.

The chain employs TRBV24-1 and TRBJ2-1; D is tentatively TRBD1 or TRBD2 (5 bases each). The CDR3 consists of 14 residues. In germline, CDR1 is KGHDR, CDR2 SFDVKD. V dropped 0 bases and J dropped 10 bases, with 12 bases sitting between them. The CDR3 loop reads CATSDLRDQGEQFF. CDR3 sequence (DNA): TGTGCCACCAGTGATTTGAGGGACCAAGGGGAGCAGTTCTTC.

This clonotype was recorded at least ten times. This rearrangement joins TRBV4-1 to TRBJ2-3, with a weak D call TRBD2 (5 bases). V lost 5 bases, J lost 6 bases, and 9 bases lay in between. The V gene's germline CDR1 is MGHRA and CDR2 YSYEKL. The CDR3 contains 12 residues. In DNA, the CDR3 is TGCGCCAGCAGCGACCCGGGGGATACGCAGTATTTT. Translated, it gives CASSDPGDTQYF.

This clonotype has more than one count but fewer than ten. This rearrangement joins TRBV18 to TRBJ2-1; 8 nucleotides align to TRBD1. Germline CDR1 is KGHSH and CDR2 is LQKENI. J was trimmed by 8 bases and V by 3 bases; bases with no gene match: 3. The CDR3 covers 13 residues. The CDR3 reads CASSPQGAYEQFF. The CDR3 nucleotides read TGTGCCAGCTCACCTCAGGGGGCCTATGAGCAGTTCTTC. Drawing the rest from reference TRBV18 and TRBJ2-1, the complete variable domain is NAGVMQNPRHLVRRRGQEARLRCSPMKGHSHVYWYRQLPEEGLKFMVYLQKENIIDESGMPKERFSAEFPKEGPSILRIQQVVRGDSAAYFCASSPQGAYEQFFGPGTRLTVL.